This T cell receptor beta chain was recovered during a study of blood T cells in healthy people across ages. Study outcomes and limitations: TCR beta diversity was tightly associated with the proportion of naive T cells. Among T cells, TCR beta diversity per million cells dropped roughly linearly as age rose. Unsorted PBMC input precluded a conclusive naive versus antigen-experienced comparison.

Using a J-beta primer mix together with a sample-barcoded 5' primer, a second PCR was run for 7 to 11 cycles. The template-switch adaptor, which had 12 random nucleotides, put a tag on each cDNA molecule. MiXCR, applied by TCRdb to the 5' RACE reads, yields one record per CDR3 protein. Altogether around 1,500,000 distinct CDR3 sequences are present, 28% being singletons, with the ten largest covering about 7.7%. Trimming cost V 5 bases and J 0 bases, with 11 bases left between them. CDR3 length equals 15 residues. Germline values: CDR1 SEHNR, CDR2 FQNEAQ (reference sequence). This clonotype was picked up many times. Antigen: not known.

The chain links TRBV7-9 to TRBJ2-1, with unresolved D. Sequenced sample: blood. The TCR originated in a woman in her 30s in good health. In DNA, the CDR3 is TGTGCCAGCAGCCCCCGAGCTAGCTCCTACAATGAGCAGTTCTTC. It translates to CASSPRASSYNEQFF.